This T cell receptor beta chain originates from a study of cytomegalovirus exposure and HLA in healthy donors. This clone was picked up one time. Trimming took 11 bases from V and 4 from J; bases not matched to a gene: 12. CDR1 MDHEN and CDR2 SYDVKM come from the germline V gene. The CDR3 runs to 15 residues. Clones were read by immunoSEQ multiplex PCR, and TCRdb kept only the in-frame ones, dropping some. Found here are about 150,000 clones, about 89% of them singletons; the top ten hold 2.5% to 4%. The chain employs TRBV28 and TRBJ2-3, with TRBD1 identical over 10 bases. Sequencing input: PBMCs. The sequence came from a woman under 30 in good health and CMV-seropositive. The CDR3 region is CAAVPMGTGADTQYF. CDR3 bases: TGTGCCGCGGTGCCCATGGGGACAGGGGCAGATACGCAGTATTTT. The full variable domain, its missing parts supplied by reference TRBV28 and TRBJ2-3, is DVKVTQSSRYLVKRTGEKVFLECVQDMDHENMFWYRQDPGLGLRLIYFSYDVKMKEKGDIPEGYSVSREKKERFSLILESASTNQTSMYLCAAVPMGTGADTQYFGPGTRLTVL.